Listed below are T cell receptor beta chains from one sample, sequenced in a study of shared clonotypes between healthy human individuals. Only in-frame clones appear in the TCRdb table, and some are missing; sequencing was by immunoSEQ multiplex PCR. This table has 2 million to 2.5 million clones, approximately 96% appearing once. Sequenced: naive CD4+ T cells sorted from blood. The receptors come from a man aged 18 to 35 in good health. CDR3s include the opening cysteine and the closing phenylalanine or tryptophan. The order of the fields is clone size, D gene, V gene, J gene, CDR3 DNA, CDR3 protein. D genes are given only for firm matches. Clone size is not always given. Where it is, it says once, few, many or a class for expanded clones.

abundance: -
d_gene: TRBD2
v_gene: TRBV6-1
j_gene: TRBJ2-3
CDR3nt: TGTGCCAGCAGTGAAAGGGTTCGGACTAGCGGGGGGAACACAGATACGCAGTATTTT
CDR3aa: CASSERVRTSGGNTDTQYF

abundance: -
d_gene: -
v_gene: TRBV25-1
j_gene: TRBJ2-7
CDR3nt: TGTGCCAGCAGGGCAGCGGCTGGGGGCACACACGAGCAGTACTTC
CDR3aa: CASRAAAGGTHEQYF

abundance: -
d_gene: TRBD1
v_gene: TRBV6-5
j_gene: TRBJ2-3
CDR3nt: TGTGCCAGCACCTCCGGGACAGGCACAGATACGCAGTATTTT
CDR3aa: CASTSGTGTDTQYF

abundance: -
d_gene: -
v_gene: TRBV7-2
j_gene: TRBJ1-6
CDR3nt: TGTGCCAGCAGCTTGGGGGGCGCTGGTCCTTCACCCCTCCACTTT
CDR3aa: CASSLGGAGPSPLHF

abundance: few
d_gene: -
v_gene: TRBV30
j_gene: TRBJ2-2
CDR3nt: TGTGCCTGGAGTAACACCGGGGAGCTGTTTTTT
CDR3aa: CAWSNTGELFF

abundance: -
d_gene: TRBD1
v_gene: TRBV27
j_gene: TRBJ1-2
CDR3nt: TGTGCCAGCAGTGACCTCGGGACAGGAGGGTTAGGCTACACCTTC
CDR3aa: CASSDLGTGGLGYTF

abundance: -
d_gene: -
v_gene: TRBV29-1
j_gene: TRBJ2-2
CDR3nt: TGCGCCACTCATTCCGGCGGAACCGGGGAGCTGTTTTTT
CDR3aa: CATHSGGTGELFF

abundance: once
d_gene: -
v_gene: TRBV11-3
j_gene: TRBJ2-2
CDR3nt: TGTGCCAGCAGTACGAACACCGGGGAGCTGTTTTTT
CDR3aa: CASSTNTGELFF

abundance: -
d_gene: -
v_gene: TRBV5-4
j_gene: TRBJ2-5
CDR3nt: TGTGCCAGCAGCTTGGGGCAGTACCAAGAGACCCAGTACTTC
CDR3aa: CASSLGQYQETQYF

abundance: -
d_gene: TRBD1
v_gene: TRBV27
j_gene: TRBJ1-5
CDR3nt: TGTGCCAGCAGACCCGGACAGGGGTGGAGCAATCAGCCCCAGCATTTT
CDR3aa: CASRPGQGWSNQPQHF

abundance: once
d_gene: TRBD2
v_gene: TRBV4-1
j_gene: TRBJ2-1
CDR3nt: TGCGCCAGCAGCCAAGATCTGGATAGCGGGAGATTCAATGAGCAGTTCTTC
CDR3aa: CASSQDLDSGRFNEQFF

abundance: -
d_gene: -
v_gene: TRBV2
j_gene: TRBJ1-4
CDR3nt: TGTGCCAGCAGTGTTTCAGGGACCGGGGGGGAAAAACTGTTTTTT
CDR3aa: CASSVSGTGGEKLFF

abundance: -
d_gene: -
v_gene: TRBV7-2
j_gene: TRBJ1-3
CDR3nt: TGTGCCAGCAGCTTGATGCAGGGCTCTGGAAACACCATATATTTT
CDR3aa: CASSLMQGSGNTIYF

abundance: -
d_gene: -
v_gene: TRBV7-9
j_gene: TRBJ2-1
CDR3nt: TGTGCCAGCAGCTTAGAAGTCGGGGCCTACAATGAGCAGTTCTTC
CDR3aa: CASSLEVGAYNEQFF

abundance: -
d_gene: -
v_gene: TRBV5-1
j_gene: TRBJ2-2
CDR3nt: TGCGCCAGCAGCACGGGGGGCAACACCGGGGAGCTGTTTTTT
CDR3aa: CASSTGGNTGELFF

abundance: -
d_gene: -
v_gene: TRBV14
j_gene: TRBJ1-4
CDR3nt: TGTGCCAGCAGCCCCGGGAAATGGGAAAATGAAAAACTGTTTTTT
CDR3aa: CASSPGKWENEKLFF

abundance: few
d_gene: TRBD1
v_gene: TRBV6-5
j_gene: TRBJ1-6
CDR3nt: TGTGCCAGCAGTTACTCGAGGACAGGGAGTAATTCACCCCTCCACTTT
CDR3aa: CASSYSRTGSNSPLHF

abundance: -
d_gene: TRBD1
v_gene: TRBV2
j_gene: TRBJ1-1
CDR3nt: TGTGCCAGCAGTGCCCTCCGAGGGACAGCCGTGGGAGCTTTCTTT
CDR3aa: CASSALRGTAVGAFF

abundance: -
d_gene: -
v_gene: TRBV7-9
j_gene: TRBJ2-7
CDR3nt: TGTGCCAGCAGCTTAGCGAGTGTACCTTCCCACGAGCAGTACTTC
CDR3aa: CASSLASVPSHEQYF

abundance: few
d_gene: -
v_gene: TRBV28
j_gene: TRBJ1-2
CDR3nt: TGTGCCACCCACAGGGTCGGTGGCTACACCTTC
CDR3aa: CATHRVGGYTF

abundance: -
d_gene: TRBD1
v_gene: TRBV28
j_gene: TRBJ2-6
CDR3nt: TGTGCCAGCAGTCCCCGGGACAGGGGACGTGGGGCCAACGTCCTGACTTTC
CDR3aa: CASSPRDRGRGANVLTF

abundance: -
d_gene: -
v_gene: TRBV6-1
j_gene: TRBJ2-7
CDR3nt: TGTGCCAGCCGCGAGGGGGTCTCCTACGAGCAGTACTTC
CDR3aa: CASREGVSYEQYF

abundance: -
d_gene: -
v_gene: TRBV30
j_gene: TRBJ1-3
CDR3nt: TGTGCCTGGAGTACTCCGTATCCCGGCGACGGAAACACCATATATTTT
CDR3aa: CAWSTPYPGDGNTIYF

abundance: -
d_gene: -
v_gene: TRBV5-4
j_gene: TRBJ1-2
CDR3nt: TGTGCCAGCAGCTTGGTGGCAGGTCCCTATGGCTACACCTTC
CDR3aa: CASSLVAGPYGYTF

abundance: few
d_gene: TRBD1
v_gene: TRBV30
j_gene: TRBJ1-1
CDR3nt: TGTGCCTGCCCGGGACAGGGGACTGAAGCTTTCTTT
CDR3aa: CACPGQGTEAFF

abundance: -
d_gene: -
v_gene: TRBV5-8
j_gene: TRBJ2-3
CDR3nt: TGTGCCAGCAGCTTAGGACTCGCCACAGATACGCAGTATTTT
CDR3aa: CASSLGLATDTQYF